This T cell receptor (beta chain) derives from a study of CD8 T cells in ankylosing spondylitis. This clonotype occurred many times. Its antigen is still unknown. V lost 3 bases and J 2 bases, leaving 9 bases between the germline ends. The CDR3 contains 14 residues. Study-level results: Roughly 8 highly homologous variants made up a TCR beta motif, and this motif appeared characteristic of ankylosing spondylitis blood. Significant enrichment of disease-linked clones was reported in matched ankylosing spondylitis synovial fluid. In peripheral blood, disease-linked CD8+ clones occurred at relatively low frequencies.

Quantitative 5'-RACE with molecular barcodes was used to make the TCR beta libraries. TCRdb re-called the 5' RACE reads with MiXCR, one entry per CDR3 protein. Among around 770,000 distinct CDR3 sequences, over 15% were seen once, and the ten largest hold around 19%. This receptor was obtained from a male donor with ankylosing spondylitis. This chain joins TRBV12-3 or TRBV12-4 and TRBJ2-3; D not certain. Material for sequencing was blood, either unsorted or a sorted T cell fraction (not recorded which). In DNA, the CDR3 is TGTGCCAGCAGTTTCGACCGAATCACAGATACGCAGTATTTT. Protein sequence: CASSFDRITDTQYF.